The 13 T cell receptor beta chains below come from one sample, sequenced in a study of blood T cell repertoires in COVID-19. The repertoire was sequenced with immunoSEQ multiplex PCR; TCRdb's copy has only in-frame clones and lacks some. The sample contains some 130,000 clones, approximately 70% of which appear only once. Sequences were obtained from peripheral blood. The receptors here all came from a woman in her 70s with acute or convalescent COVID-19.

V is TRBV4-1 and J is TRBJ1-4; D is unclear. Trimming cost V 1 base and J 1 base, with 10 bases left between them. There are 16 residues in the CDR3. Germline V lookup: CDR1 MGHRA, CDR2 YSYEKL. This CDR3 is CASSQGTSVTNEKLFF. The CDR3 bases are TGCGCCAGCAGCCAAGGAACGAGTGTAACTAATGAAAAACTGTTTTTT.

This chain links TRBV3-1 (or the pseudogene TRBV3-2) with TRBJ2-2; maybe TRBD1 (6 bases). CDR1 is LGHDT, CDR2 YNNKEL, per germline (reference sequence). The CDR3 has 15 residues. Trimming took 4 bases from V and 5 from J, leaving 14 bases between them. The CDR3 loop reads CASSLQTGLTGELFF. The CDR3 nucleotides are TGTGCCAGCAGCCTCCAGACAGGCCTGACCGGGGAGCTGTTTTTT.

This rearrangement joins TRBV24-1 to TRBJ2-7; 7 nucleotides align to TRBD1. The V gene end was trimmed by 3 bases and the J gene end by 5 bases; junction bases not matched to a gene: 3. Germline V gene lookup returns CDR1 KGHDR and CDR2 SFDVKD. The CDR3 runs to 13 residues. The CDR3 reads CATSDQDRDEQYF. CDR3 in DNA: TGTGCCACCAGTGATCAAGACAGGGACGAGCAGTACTTC.

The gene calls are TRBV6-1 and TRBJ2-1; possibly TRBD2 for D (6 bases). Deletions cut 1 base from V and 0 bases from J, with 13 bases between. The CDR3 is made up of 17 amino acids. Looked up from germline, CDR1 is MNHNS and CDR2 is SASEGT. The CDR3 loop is CASSEDPGLHSYNEQFF. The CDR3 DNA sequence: TGTGCCAGCAGTGAAGACCCGGGACTGCACTCCTACAATGAGCAGTTCTTC.

CDR3 residues: CASSHRTPRDTPLPGELFF. Here the CDR3 DNA reads TGCGCCAGCAGCCACAGAACCCCTCGGGACACCCCCCTTCCCGGGGAGCTGTTTTTT. The chain recombines TRBV4-3 with TRBJ2-2; tentatively, D is TRBD1 (6 bases). This CDR3 spans 19 amino acids. Trimming stripped 3 bases from V and 6 bases from J, with 26 bases between. CDR1 is LGHNA and CDR2 is YSLEER in the germline V gene.

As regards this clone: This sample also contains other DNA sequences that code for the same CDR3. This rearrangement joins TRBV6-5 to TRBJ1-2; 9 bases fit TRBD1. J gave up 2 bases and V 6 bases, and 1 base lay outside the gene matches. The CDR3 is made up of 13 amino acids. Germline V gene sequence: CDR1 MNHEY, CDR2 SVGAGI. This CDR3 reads CASSGQGNYGYTF. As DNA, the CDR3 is TGTGCCAGCAGCGGACAGGGGAACTATGGCTACACCTTC.

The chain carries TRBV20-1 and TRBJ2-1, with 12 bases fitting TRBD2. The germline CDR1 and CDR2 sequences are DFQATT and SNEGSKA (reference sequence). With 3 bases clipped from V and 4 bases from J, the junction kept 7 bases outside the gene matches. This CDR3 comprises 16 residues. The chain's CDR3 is CSASLSGTSGYNEQFF. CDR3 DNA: TGCAGTGCTAGTCTCTCCGGGACTAGCGGGTACAATGAGCAGTTCTTC.

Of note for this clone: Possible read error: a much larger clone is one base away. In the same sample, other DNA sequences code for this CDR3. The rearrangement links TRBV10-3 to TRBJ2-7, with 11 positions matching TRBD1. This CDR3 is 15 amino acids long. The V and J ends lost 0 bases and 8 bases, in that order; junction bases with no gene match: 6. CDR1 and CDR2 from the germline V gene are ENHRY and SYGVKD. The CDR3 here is CAISESTGQGAKQYF. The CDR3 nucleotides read TGTGCCATCAGTGAGTCAACCGGACAGGGGGCGAAGCAGTACTTC.

CDR3 DNA sequence: TGTGCCAGCAGTTACCCCAGGGGGTTGAACACCGGGGAGCTGTTTTTT. This encodes CASSYPRGLNTGELFF. The chain employs TRBV6-5 and TRBJ2-2; TRBD1 matches 7 bases. V lost 2 bases, J lost 1 base, and 4 bases stayed unmatched. The germline CDR1 and CDR2 sequences are MNHEY and SVGAGI. The length of the CDR3 is 16 residues.

The chain's CDR3 is CASRGQGADQPQHF. CDR3 nucleotide sequence: TGTGCCAGCAGGGGACAGGGGGCCGATCAGCCCCAGCATTTT. V and J are TRBV6-5 and TRBJ1-5; 12 bases line up with TRBD1. V lost 6 bases to trimming and J lost 5 bases; unmatched junction nucleotides: 2. Germline V gene lookup returns CDR1 MNHEY and CDR2 SVGAGI. This CDR3 has 14 residues.

CDR3 in DNA: TGTGCCAGCAGCCCCGGGACTAGCGGCACAGATACGCAGTATTTT. Translating it yields CASSPGTSGTDTQYF. This chain connects TRBV28 to TRBJ2-3; 10 bases agree with TRBD2. The ends lost 6 bases at V and 1 base at J; junction bases unmatched: 4. This CDR3 is built from 15 residues. In germline, CDR1 is MDHEN, CDR2 SYDVKM.

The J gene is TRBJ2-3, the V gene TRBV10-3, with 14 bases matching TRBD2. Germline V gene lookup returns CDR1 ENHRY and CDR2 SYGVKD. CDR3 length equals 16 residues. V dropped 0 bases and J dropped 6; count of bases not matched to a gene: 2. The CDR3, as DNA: TGTGCCATCAGTGAGTCGACTAGCGGGGGGGCCGATACGCAGTATTTT. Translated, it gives CAISESTSGGADTQYF.

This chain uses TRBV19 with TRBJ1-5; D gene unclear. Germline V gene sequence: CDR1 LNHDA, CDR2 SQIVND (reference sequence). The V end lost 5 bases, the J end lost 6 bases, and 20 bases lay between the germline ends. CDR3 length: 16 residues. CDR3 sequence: CASSPVKWASGQPQHF. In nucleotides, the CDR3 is TGTGCCAGTAGTCCAGTCAAGTGGGCTTCCGGTCAGCCCCAGCATTTT.